The rows below give T cell receptor beta chains drawn from one sample of a study of blood T cell repertoires in COVID-19. TCRdb's table, derived via immunoSEQ multiplex PCR, lists solely in-frame clones and lacks some. The table has about 130,000 clones, approximately 86% seen once; the top ten hold around 17%. The source material was peripheral blood. These TCRs come from a woman between 45 and 60 years old who had recovered from COVID-19. CDR3s include the opening cysteine and the closing phenylalanine or tryptophan. Fields, in order: D gene, J gene, V gene, clone size, CDR3 protein, CDR3 DNA. The D gene is left open where the match is weak. The size field is filled for only some rows; it gives once, few, many or a size class.

>TRBD1|TRBJ2-1|TRBV29-1|NA
CSVEPGQAPRVQFF
TGCAGCGTTGAGCCGGGACAGGCACCCCGTGTCCAGTTCTTC
>TRBD1|TRBJ1-1|TRBV11-2|many
CASSHRGRTEAFF
TGTGCCAGCAGTCACAGGGGTAGGACTGAAGCTTTCTTT
>TRBD1|TRBJ1-1|TRBV9|NA
CASSVAGQINTEAFF
TGTGCCAGCAGCGTAGCGGGACAGATTAACACTGAAGCTTTCTTT
>NA|TRBJ2-1|TRBV7-8|NA
CASRPDFGNEQFF
TGTGCCAGCCGTCCCGACTTCGGGAATGAGCAGTTCTTC
>TRBD1|TRBJ2-7|TRBV5-6|NA
CASSGGTGDFKSYEQYF
TGTGCCAGCAGCGGAGGGACAGGGGACTTTAAATCCTACGAGCAGTACTTC
>TRBD2|TRBJ2-3|TRBV28|NA
CASRLAGGMVDTQYF
TGTGCCAGCAGATTAGCGGGAGGAATGGTGGATACGCAGTATTTT
>TRBD2|TRBJ2-1|TRBV30|NA
CAWSDGGVAGALPYNEQFF
TGTGCCTGGAGTGACGGGGGGGTAGCGGGGGCCCTGCCCTACAATGAGCAGTTCTTC
>TRBD2|TRBJ2-1|TRBV6-2/TRBV6-3|NA
CASSYSKKAGGRVEQFF
TGTGCCAGCAGTTACTCGAAAAAAGCGGGAGGGCGGGTTGAGCAGTTCTTC
>NA|TRBJ2-1|TRBV7-2|NA
CASSFIYSYNEQFF
TGTGCCAGCAGCTTTATTTACTCCTACAATGAGCAGTTCTTC
>TRBD2|TRBJ2-7|TRBV7-9|NA
CASSYGRGDEQYF
TGTGCCAGCAGCTACGGGAGGGGCGACGAGCAGTACTTC
>TRBD2|TRBJ2-2|TRBV18|NA
CASSPQAGELNTGELFF
TGTGCCAGCTCACCGCAAGCGGGAGAGCTAAACACCGGGGAGCTGTTTTTT
>NA|TRBJ2-7|TRBV7-6|NA
CASSLAQGFYEQYF
TGTGCCAGCAGCTTAGCGCAGGGTTTCTACGAGCAGTACTTC
>NA|TRBJ1-2|TRBV19|NA
CASRLQGNYGYTF
TGTGCCAGTAGGTTACAGGGAAACTATGGCTACACCTTC
>TRBD2|TRBJ2-1|TRBV4-1|NA
CASSQGGRMGDEQFF
TGCGCCAGCAGCCAAGGCGGGAGGATGGGTGATGAGCAGTTCTTC
>NA|TRBJ1-1|TRBV7-3|once
CASSSAGANTEAFF
TGTGCCAGCAGCTCCGCAGGGGCGAACACTGAAGCTTTCTTT
>TRBD2|TRBJ2-2|TRBV3-1/TRBV3-2|NA
CASSPLRGADGELFF
TGTGCCAGCAGCCCTCTGCGGGGGGCGGACGGGGAGCTGTTTTTT
>NA|TRBJ2-1|TRBV5-1|NA
CASSLSLNNEQFF
TGCGCCAGCAGCTTGTCACTCAACAATGAGCAGTTCTTC
>TRBD1|TRBJ1-5|TRBV7-3|NA
CASSLTGDRDNQPQHF
TGTGCCAGCAGCTTAACCGGGGACAGAGACAATCAGCCCCAGCATTTT
>TRBD1|TRBJ2-1|TRBV7-3|NA
CASSPANRGPGHQFF
TGTGCCAGTTCTCCAGCTAACAGGGGCCCCGGACACCAGTTCTTC
>NA|TRBJ1-4|TRBV5-6|NA
CASSLRGAVEKLFF
TGTGCCAGCAGCTTACGAGGAGCTGTTGAAAAACTGTTTTTT
>TRBD1|TRBJ2-3|TRBV29-1|NA
CSVQGAGTDTQYF
TGCAGCGTCCAGGGGGCCGGGACAGATACGCAGTATTTT
>NA|TRBJ1-4|TRBV7-9|NA
CASSLTGATNEKLFF
TGTGCCAGCAGCTTAACGGGGGCAACTAATGAAAAACTGTTTTTT
>NA|TRBJ1-5|TRBV2|NA
CAGAGESNQPQHF
TGTGCCGGTGCTGGGGAGAGCAATCAGCCCCAGCATTTT
>TRBD1|TRBJ1-1|TRBV5-4|few
CASSRQGSNTEAFF
TGTGCCAGCAGCCGACAGGGGTCGAACACTGAAGCTTTCTTT
>TRBD2|TRBJ2-1|TRBV7-6|NA
CASSLGPSGRASQFF
TGTGCCAGCAGCTTAGGCCCTAGCGGGAGGGCATCACAGTTCTTC
>NA|TRBJ2-1|TRBV11-1|NA
CASSFGGASSYNEQFF
TGTGCCAGCAGCTTCGGGGGAGCCAGCTCCTACAATGAGCAGTTCTTC
>TRBD2|TRBJ2-7|TRBV18|NA
CASSPRNSGGAYEQYF
TGTGCCAGCTCACCACGCAACAGCGGGGGGGCCTACGAGCAGTACTTC
>TRBD1|TRBJ1-1|TRBV6-5|NA
CASSLDRVGRTEAFF
TGTGCCAGCAGTCTCGACAGGGTAGGTCGGACTGAAGCTTTCTTT
>NA|TRBJ2-7|TRBV18|NA
CASSPLESYEQYF
TGTGCCAGCTCACCGTTAGAGTCCTACGAGCAGTACTTC
>TRBD1|TRBJ1-2|TRBV7-3|once
CASSLSRRGQYGYTF
TGTGCCAGCAGCTTAAGTCGCAGGGGGCAGTACGGCTACACCTTC
>NA|TRBJ1-6|TRBV3-1/TRBV3-2|NA
CASSQDLQVRNSPLHF
TGTGCCAGCAGCCAAGATCTACAGGTCAGAAATTCACCCCTCCACTTT
>TRBD2|TRBJ2-7|TRBV11-3|NA
CASSLTLAAHGEQYF
TGTGCCAGCAGCCTAACACTAGCGGCCCATGGCGAGCAGTACTTC
>TRBD1|TRBJ2-3|TRBV27|NA
CASSSGQTDTQYF
TGTGCCAGCAGTTCGGGACAGACAGATACGCAGTATTTT
>NA|TRBJ2-5|TRBV6-6|few
CASSRGQQETQYF
TGTGCCAGCAGTCGAGGACAGCAAGAGACCCAGTACTTC
>NA|TRBJ2-2|TRBV2|NA
CASSISSNTGELFF
TGTGCCAGCAGTATCTCCTCGAACACCGGGGAGCTGTTTTTT
>NA|TRBJ2-7|TRBV10-3|NA
CAIRGDSVGSSYEQYF
TGTGCCATCAGGGGGGACTCAGTAGGTAGCTCCTACGAGCAGTACTTC
>NA|TRBJ1-2|TRBV11-3|NA
CASSLAPETALF
TGTGCCAGCAGCTTAGCCCCCGAGACAGCCCTCTTC
>NA|TRBJ1-1|TRBV5-6|few
CASSWANFEAFF
TGTGCCAGCAGCTGGGCCAACTTTGAAGCTTTCTTT
>TRBD1|TRBJ2-7|TRBV4-3|NA
CASSHGQGKSYEQYF
TGCGCCAGCAGCCACGGACAGGGGAAGTCCTACGAGCAGTACTTC
>NA|TRBJ2-2|TRBV15|NA
CATSRSLPGPSTGELFF
TGTGCCACCAGCAGATCTCTCCCCGGTCCTAGTACCGGGGAGCTGTTTTTT
>TRBD1|TRBJ2-5|TRBV5-1|NA
CASSLQGAYETQYF
TGCGCCAGCAGCTTACAGGGGGCTTATGAGACCCAGTACTTC
>TRBD1|TRBJ1-3|TRBV4-1|NA
CASSRDSGNTIYF
TGCGCCAGCAGCAGGGACAGTGGAAACACCATATATTTT
>TRBD1|TRBJ1-2|TRBV18|NA
CASSQGTGSPGGYTF
TGTGCCAGCTCACAGGGGACAGGGAGCCCTGGCGGCTACACCTTC
>TRBD1|TRBJ1-6|TRBV11-2|NA
CASTDRGRNSPLHF
TGTGCCAGTACTGACAGGGGACGTAATTCACCCCTCCACTTT
>NA|TRBJ2-3|TRBV19|NA
CASSMWLDTQYF
TGTGCCAGTAGTATGTGGCTAGATACGCAGTATTTT
>TRBD2|TRBJ2-3|TRBV19|NA
CASRPGRGKDTQYF
TGTGCCAGTAGGCCGGGGCGGGGGAAGGATACGCAGTATTTT
>NA|TRBJ2-3|TRBV18|NA
CASSPPGGPRGDTQYF
TGTGCCAGCTCACCCCCCGGGGGGCCCCGGGGAGATACGCAGTATTTT
>TRBD1|TRBJ2-7|TRBV18|NA
CASSPRNRGSHEQYF
TGTGCCAGCTCACCAAGAAACAGGGGAAGCCACGAGCAGTACTTC
>NA|TRBJ1-1|TRBV7-9|NA
CASSLGSAGNTEAFF
TGTGCCAGCAGCTTAGGGTCGGCAGGGAACACTGAAGCTTTCTTT
>NA|TRBJ1-2|TRBV6-5|NA
CASRPPQGKSGGYTF
TGTGCCAGCAGACCGCCCCAGGGAAAATCCGGTGGCTACACCTTC
>NA|TRBJ1-1|TRBV2|NA
CASKLEGEGTEAFF
TGTGCCAGCAAACTCGAGGGGGAGGGCACTGAAGCTTTCTTT
>NA|TRBJ1-5|TRBV30|NA
CAWSLQGHQPQHF
TGTGCCTGGAGTTTACAGGGTCATCAGCCCCAGCATTTT
>NA|TRBJ2-7|TRBV4-1|NA
CASSPESGEQYF
TGCGCCAGCAGCCCGGAGTCGGGAGAGCAGTACTTC
>NA|TRBJ1-4|TRBV6-5|NA
CASSPTVSNEKLFF
TGTGCCAGCAGTCCCACAGTTTCTAATGAAAAACTGTTTTTT
>NA|TRBJ1-3|TRBV18|NA
CASSRTEGDTIYF
TGTGCCAGCTCCCGAACAGAGGGAGACACCATATATTTT
>TRBD1|TRBJ1-2|TRBV7-9|NA
CASRADGTGTNYGYTF
TGTGCCAGCAGGGCTGATGGGACAGGGACCAACTATGGCTACACCTTC
>NA|TRBJ2-7|TRBV7-6|NA
CASSLGGGPAYEQYF
TGTGCCAGCAGCTTAGGGGGGGGGCCGGCCTACGAGCAGTACTTC